This TCR beta chain was observed in a study of T cell repertoires in cytomegalovirus infection. On the study more broadly: It was the public TCR beta signatures that indicated both CMV infection and matching HLA type. Study outcomes and limitations: In two of eight donors, the top clonotype was HLA-C-restricted CMV-specific. Of the TCR beta families, the public ones yielded a cumulative frequency that identified carriers of CMV plus the relevant HLA.

TCRdb passed the reads through MiXCR, listing each CDR3 protein once. The sample yields about 490,000 distinct CDR3 sequences, 15% to 20% seen once. This clonotype has a handful of counts. Its antigen remains unknown. Between the trimmed V and J ends, which lost 9 bases and 8 bases, there was a span of 17 bases. This CDR3 has 14 amino acids. Per germline, CDR1 MNHNY and CDR2 SVGAGI (reference sequence). The chain joins TRBV6-6 to TRBJ1-6, with a possible D match to TRBD1 (6 bases). The receptor was derived from a human donor in good health (CMV status not recorded). Some clones in this sample may be carry-over from other donors' samples. The sequencing sample was made of CD8+ T cells from PBMCs. This CDR3 is CASWGGGPHSPLHF. CDR3 coding DNA: TGTGCCAGTTGGGGTGGGGGGCCTCATTCACCCCTCCACTTT.